The next 27 T cell receptor beta chains were all read from a single sample in a study of blood T cell repertoires in COVID-19. Sequenced by immunoSEQ multiplex PCR; TCRdb stores in-frame clones only, minus some. The sample has a few hundred thousand clones; over 80% are singletons. The sequenced sample consisted of peripheral blood. These receptors were obtained from a human donor in a cohort sampled during active COVID-19.

The rearrangement links TRBV28 to TRBJ2-7, with 11 bases identical to TRBD1. V lost 6 bases, J lost 3 bases, and 4 bases stayed unmatched. This CDR3 has 14 amino acids. CDR1 and CDR2 (germline): MDHEN, SYDVKM. The CDR3 spells CASRDRGRGYEQYF. The CDR3 DNA is TGTGCCAGCAGGGACAGGGGGCGCGGCTACGAGCAGTACTTC.

The CDR3 sequence: CASSPRGDRTKNIQYF. DNA of the CDR3: TGTGCCAGCAGTCCCCGAGGGGACAGGACAAAAAACATTCAGTACTTC. This chain uses TRBV27 with TRBJ2-4; 8 bases are a match to TRBD1. This CDR3 spans 16 amino acids. Per germline, CDR1 MNHEY and CDR2 SMNVEV (reference sequence). After removal of 5 bases from V and 4 bases from J, the junction contained 10 bases not matched to a gene.

The chain joins TRBV3-1 (or the pseudogene TRBV3-2) to TRBJ1-1; TRBD1 matches 7 bases. Germline CDR1 reads LGHDT; CDR2 reads YNNKEL (reference sequence). The V gene end was trimmed by 1 base and the J gene end by 0 bases; junction bases not matched to a gene: 2. The CDR3 runs 15 residues. The CDR3 loop is CASSQGTGLNTEAFF. The CDR3 region has the DNA TGTGCCAGCAGCCAAGGGACAGGTCTGAACACTGAAGCTTTCTTT.

The J gene is TRBJ2-7, the V gene TRBV5-1; 12 bases match TRBD2. CDR1 is SGHRS and CDR2 is YFSETQ in the germline V gene. The CDR3 has 15 amino acids. Trimming took 2 bases from V and 5 from J; bases not matched to a gene: 5. CDR3 sequence (DNA): TGCGCCAGCAGCTTCGGACTAGCGGGATCTCACGAGCAGTACTTC. It encodes CASSFGLAGSHEQYF.

The chain joins TRBV27 to TRBJ1-2; D is perhaps TRBD1 (5 bases). From germline, CDR1 is MNHEY and CDR2 SMNVEV (reference sequence). Trimming cost V 0 bases and J 4 bases, with 9 bases left between them. The CDR3 has 14 residues. CDR3 in DNA: TGTGCCAGCAGTTTATCACCAGGGCCCTATGGCTACACCTTC. Its protein product is CASSLSPGPYGYTF.

The rearrangement links TRBV27 to TRBJ2-2; TRBD1 is a possible D gene (6 bases). Trimming removed 4 bases at V and 2 bases at J, with 11 bases between. The length of the CDR3 is 15 residues. Germline CDR1 and CDR2: MNHEY and SMNVEV (reference sequence). The DNA for the CDR3 is TGTGCCAGCAGTTGGGGGACACCCAACACCGGGGAGCTGTTTTTT. Translating gives CASSWGTPNTGELFF.

V is TRBV5-1 and J is TRBJ2-3; 10 nucleotides match TRBD2. Looked up from germline, CDR1 is SGHRS and CDR2 is YFSETQ. The CDR3 is 15 residues long. The junction had 5 bases not matched to a gene; V was cut back by 4 bases and J by 3 bases. CDR3 region: CASSATSGLTDTQYF. The DNA of the CDR3 is TGCGCCAGCAGCGCGACTAGCGGGTTGACAGATACGCAGTATTTT.

The rearrangement links TRBV12-3 or TRBV12-4 to TRBJ1-2; 8 bases map to TRBD1. V shed 5 bases and J 3 bases; nucleotides not matched to a gene: 2. This CDR3 is 13 amino acids long. The CDR3 spells CASSLDRDYGYTF. Written as DNA, the CDR3 is TGTGCCAGCAGTCTGGACAGGGACTATGGCTACACCTTC.

The rearrangement joins TRBV6-2 or TRBV6-3 to TRBJ1-2; D perhaps matches TRBD1 (5 bases). The CDR3 contains 12 residues. V lost 2 bases, J lost 7 bases, and 8 bases lay in between. Per the germline V gene, CDR1 is MNHEY and CDR2 is SVGEGT. The CDR3 DNA sequence: TGTGCCAGCAGTTACCAGGGCGTTGGCTACACCTTC. It is translated as CASSYQGVGYTF.

The chain couples TRBV11-2 to TRBJ2-1, with 7 bases matching TRBD2. This CDR3 contains 17 residues. Trimming at V came to 7 bases and at J to 6 bases, leaving 18 bases not matched to a gene. Germline V gene lookup returns CDR1 SGHAT and CDR2 FQNNGV. For the CDR3, the DNA is TGTGCCAGCACCGACCCGTCTGGGCCAGGGAGGGGCAATGAGCAGTTCTTC. Translated: CASTDPSGPGRGNEQFF. The variable domain in full, completed from reference TRBV11-2 and TRBJ2-1, reads EAGVAQSPRYKIIEKRQSVAFWCNPISGHATLYWYQQILGQGPKLLIQFQNNGVVDDSQLPKDRFSAERLKGVDSTLKIQPAKLEDSAVYLCASTDPSGPGRGNEQFFGPGTRLTVL.

V and J are TRBV5-4 and TRBJ1-2; D perhaps matches TRBD1 (6 bases). Per germline, CDR1 SGHNT and CDR2 YYREEE (reference sequence). The CDR3 covers 12 residues. Trimming took 2 bases from V and 9 from J, leaving 11 bases between them. This CDR3 is CASSFTQGSYTF. CDR3 DNA: TGTGCCAGCAGCTTTACCCAGGGGAGCTACACCTTC.

This clone appeared a single time. The rearrangement uses TRBV9 and TRBJ1-1, with D unresolved. The V gene lost 1 base and the J gene lost 2 bases, with 9 bases spanning the gap. Germline loops: CDR1 SGDLS, CDR2 YYNGEE. The CDR3 covers 14 residues. The CDR3 DNA reads TGTGCCAGCAGCGTAAAAGGAGCTAACACTGAAGCTTTCTTT. Its translation: CASSVKGANTEAFF.

The chain is built from TRBV5-6 and TRBJ2-3, with D perhaps TRBD1 (6 bases). Trimming stripped 5 bases from V and 1 base from J, with 11 bases between. The CDR3 loop spans 14 amino acids. Germline-derived CDR1 and CDR2 are SGHDT and YYEEEE. This chain's CDR3 is CASRARGRTDTQYF. Written as DNA, the CDR3 is TGTGCCAGCAGGGCCAGGGGCCGCACAGATACGCAGTATTTT.

The chain joins TRBV18 to TRBJ1-3; D possibly corresponds to TRBD1 (6 bases). Trimming took off 8 bases at V and 0 bases at J, with 11 bases between the two ends. This CDR3 spans 14 amino acids. CDR1 and CDR2 from the germline V gene are KGHSH and LQKENI. The CDR3 protein is CASRQDRSGNTIYF. CDR3 nucleotides: TGTGCCAGCCGACAGGATCGCTCTGGAAACACCATATATTTT.

The chain links TRBV20-1 to TRBJ2-7, with TRBD1 matching 7 bases. This CDR3 comprises 11 residues. Per the germline V gene, CDR1 is DFQATT and CDR2 is SNEGSKA (reference sequence). The V gene end was trimmed by 5 bases and the J gene end by 4 bases; junction bases not matched to a gene: 2. The CDR3, as DNA: TGCAGTGCTCAGACAGGGTACGAGCAGTACTTC. This translates into CSAQTGYEQYF.

The chain carries TRBV28 and TRBJ1-5; 8 nucleotides line up with TRBD1. V was pared by 2 bases and J by 5 bases, with 2 bases of the junction left unmatched. Germline values: CDR1 MDHEN, CDR2 SYDVKM. The CDR3 totals 14 residues. The CDR3 DNA sequence: TGTGCCAGCAGTTTAGGGACAGGATATCAGCCCCAGCATTTT. Protein sequence: CASSLGTGYQPQHF.

V and J are TRBV27 and TRBJ2-7, with TRBD2 identical over 11 bases. The CDR3 is 15 amino acids. Trimming removed 3 bases from V and 3 bases from J; junction bases left unmatched: 4. From germline, CDR1 is MNHEY and CDR2 SMNVEV (reference sequence). This CDR3 reads CASSFSGRAYYEQYF. The CDR3 DNA is TGTGCCAGCAGTTTTAGCGGGAGGGCCTACTACGAGCAGTACTTC.

The CDR3 is CSVEWAVWANVLTF. CDR3 nucleotides: TGCAGCGTTGAATGGGCCGTCTGGGCCAACGTCCTGACTTTC. The chain joins TRBV29-1 to TRBJ2-6, with no clear D. The CDR3 length is 14 residues. V was pared by 2 bases and J by 5 bases, with 10 bases between. Germline values: CDR1 SQVTM, CDR2 ANQGSEA. Based on the CDR3 plus reference TRBV29-1 and TRBJ2-6, the full variable domain is SAVISQKPSRDICQRGTSLTIQCQVDSQVTMMFWYRQQPGQSLTLIATANQGSEATYESGFVIDKFPISRPNLTFSTLTVSNMSPEDSSIYLCSVEWAVWANVLTFGAGSRLTVL.

The chain links TRBV7-9 to TRBJ2-1, with D unclear. The V end lost 5 bases, the J end lost 4 bases, and 6 bases lay between the germline ends. The CDR3 consists of 12 residues. CDR1 and CDR2 from the germline V gene are SEHNR and FQNEAQ (reference sequence). The CDR3 DNA sequence: TGTGCCAGCAGCCTACCTTACAATGAGCAGTTCTTC. This gives the protein CASSLPYNEQFF. Full variable domain (missing parts from reference TRBV7-9 and TRBJ2-1): DTGVSQNPRHKITKRGQNVTFRCDPISEHNRLYWYRQTLGQGPEFLTYFQNEAQLEKSRLLSDRFSAERPKGSFSTLEIQRTEQGDSAMYLCASSLPYNEQFFGPGTRLTVL.

The chain combines TRBV14 with TRBJ2-1, with D possibly being TRBD1 (5 bases). Germline-derived CDR1 and CDR2 are SGHDN and FVKESK. CDR3 size: 15 residues. V lost 4 bases to trimming and J lost 0 bases, with 10 bases between them. The CDR3 here is CASSPTVSSYNEQFF. In DNA, the CDR3 is TGTGCCAGCAGCCCGACAGTCAGCTCCTACAATGAGCAGTTCTTC. Together with reference TRBV14 and TRBJ2-1, the CDR3 gives the full variable domain: EAGVTQFPSHSVIEKGQTVTLRCDPISGHDNLYWYRRVMGKEIKFLLHFVKESKQDESGMPNNRFLAERTGGTYSTLKVQPAELEDSGVYFCASSPTVSSYNEQFFGPGTRLTVL.

The genes are TRBV5-1 and TRBJ2-2, with a tentative D call TRBD2 (6 bases). V gave up 0 bases and J gave up 5 bases, with 14 bases separating them. The germline gives CDR1 SGHRS, CDR2 YFSETQ. This CDR3 is built from 16 residues. CDR3 residues: CASSLGPEGRTGELFF. The DNA for the CDR3 is TGCGCCAGCAGCTTGGGACCGGAGGGCCGGACCGGGGAGCTGTTTTTT.

This clone appeared once. This rearrangement joins TRBV3-1 (or the pseudogene TRBV3-2) to TRBJ2-1; the D is unclear. V shed 0 bases and J shed 0 bases, with 9 bases lying between them. There are 16 residues in the CDR3. CDR1 and CDR2 from the germline V gene are LGHDT and YNNKEL (reference sequence). CDR3 DNA: TGTGCCAGCAGCCAAGATTGGCTAGTCTCCTACAATGAGCAGTTCTTC. Translated: CASSQDWLVSYNEQFF.

The V call is TRBV28, the J call TRBJ2-7, with 12 bases lining up with TRBD2. The CDR3 sequence is 16 residues long. Trimming took 6 bases from V and 4 from J; bases not matched to a gene: 10. In germline, CDR1 is MDHEN, CDR2 SYDVKM. The CDR3 region has the DNA TGTGCCAGCAGCCTCTTCTCTAGCGGGAGGGCATACGAGCAGTACTTC. Encoded protein: CASSLFSSGRAYEQYF.

J is TRBJ2-5 and V is TRBV10-3, with 8 nucleotides matching TRBD1. This CDR3 region has 15 residues. From germline, CDR1 is ENHRY and CDR2 SYGVKD. Trimming removed 2 bases from V and 5 bases from J; junction bases left unmatched: 7. This chain's CDR3 is CAISEGQGRMETQYF. In DNA, the CDR3 is TGTGCCATCAGTGAGGGACAGGGAAGGATGGAGACCCAGTACTTC.

The V gene is TRBV24-1, the J gene TRBJ2-7; 7 nucleotides agree with TRBD1. The V segment lost 11 bases and the J segment 4 bases; nucleotides outside the gene matches: 13. The V gene's germline CDR1 is KGHDR and CDR2 SFDVKD. There are 14 residues in the CDR3. The CDR3, as DNA: TGTGCCATCGGACAGGACAGGATTATTTACGAGCAGTACTTC. The encoded protein is CAIGQDRIIYEQYF.

The rearrangement links TRBV27 to TRBJ1-6; tentatively, D is TRBD1 (5 bases). The CDR3 extends over 16 amino acids. V was clipped by 0 bases and J by 7 bases, with 13 bases between them. Germline values: CDR1 MNHEY, CDR2 SMNVEV (reference sequence). The CDR3 DNA sequence: TGTGCCAGCAGTTTATCGTGGGGGGTGAGAAATTCACCCCTCCACTTT. Translation: CASSLSWGVRNSPLHF.

The genes are TRBV20-1 and TRBJ2-7, with D possibly TRBD2 on 6 matching bases. Germline V CDR1 and CDR2: DFQATT, SNEGSKA (reference sequence). The V end was cut by 6 bases, the J end by 3 bases, with 18 bases between. The CDR3 has 14 amino acids. The CDR3 DNA follows: TGCAGTGCAAGTGACGGGAGTAGGGGCTACGAGCAGTACTTC. As protein: CSASDGSRGYEQYF.